A selection of T cell receptor beta chains follows, all from one sample in a study of CD8+ T cells in alopecia areata. TCRdb's copy holds only in-frame clones and misses some; the assay was immunoSEQ multiplex PCR. The sample has approximately 180,000 clones; less than 70% are singletons. The sequencing used CD8+ T cells sorted from blood, collected at week 24, from a patient treated with tofacitinib. The receptors come from a human donor with alopecia areata. CDR3s include the opening cysteine and the closing phenylalanine or tryptophan. Fields, in order: clone size, J gene, D gene, V gene, CDR3 protein, CDR3 DNA. A D gene is named only where the DNA matches it firmly. Some rows have no size entry. The others give once, few or many, or a class for an expanded clone.

abundance: few
j_gene: TRBJ2-1
d_gene: NA
v_gene: TRBV7-9
CDR3aa: CASSFEGGNYNEQFF
CDR3nt: TGTGCCAGCAGCTTTGAGGGAGGAAACTACAATGAGCAGTTCTTC

abundance: once
j_gene: TRBJ2-7
d_gene: NA
v_gene: TRBV5-1
CDR3aa: CASSLGEWGPPEQYF
CDR3nt: TGCGCCAGCAGCTTGGGCGAGTGGGGACCCCCGGAGCAGTACTTC

abundance: NA
j_gene: TRBJ2-2
d_gene: TRBD1
v_gene: TRBV2
CDR3aa: CASRPGQVDTGELFF
CDR3nt: TGTGCCAGCAGACCGGGACAGGTGGACACCGGGGAGCTGTTTTTT

abundance: NA
j_gene: TRBJ2-1
d_gene: NA
v_gene: TRBV27
CDR3aa: CASTDRTSYNEQFF
CDR3nt: TGTGCCAGCACCGACAGAACCTCCTACAATGAGCAGTTCTTC

abundance: NA
j_gene: TRBJ2-1
d_gene: TRBD2
v_gene: TRBV4-2
CDR3aa: CASSLLTSGGAEQFF
CDR3nt: TGTGCCAGCAGCTTGCTGACTAGCGGGGGGGCCGAGCAGTTCTTC

abundance: NA
j_gene: TRBJ2-1
d_gene: TRBD2
v_gene: TRBV9
CDR3aa: CASSDLSGGYNEQFF
CDR3nt: TGTGCCAGCAGCGATCTTAGCGGGGGCTACAATGAGCAGTTCTTC

abundance: few
j_gene: TRBJ1-1
d_gene: NA
v_gene: TRBV30
CDR3aa: CAWNMGLPQEAFF
CDR3nt: TGTGCCTGGAACATGGGACTGCCTCAAGAAGCTTTCTTT

abundance: NA
j_gene: TRBJ2-2
d_gene: TRBD1
v_gene: TRBV5-1
CDR3aa: CASSYTGAGELFF
CDR3nt: TGCGCCAGCAGCTACACAGGGGCCGGGGAGCTGTTTTTT

abundance: NA
j_gene: TRBJ2-5
d_gene: NA
v_gene: TRBV30
CDR3aa: CAWNRGPGETQYF
CDR3nt: TGTGCCTGGAACCGTGGGCCAGGAGAGACCCAGTACTTC

abundance: few
j_gene: TRBJ1-2
d_gene: NA
v_gene: TRBV29-1
CDR3aa: CSVDAEQGTGYTF
CDR3nt: TGCAGCGTTGACGCCGAGCAGGGTACTGGCTACACCTTC

abundance: few
j_gene: TRBJ1-2
d_gene: TRBD1
v_gene: TRBV29-1
CDR3aa: CSDLPTGMFGGYTF
CDR3nt: TGCAGCGACCTACCGACAGGGATGTTTGGTGGCTACACCTTC

abundance: NA
j_gene: TRBJ1-1
d_gene: NA
v_gene: TRBV9
CDR3aa: CATGQLNTEAFF
CDR3nt: TGTGCCACAGGACAGTTGAACACTGAAGCTTTCTTT

abundance: once
j_gene: TRBJ2-6
d_gene: NA
v_gene: TRBV29-1
CDR3aa: CSVEDSESSGANVLTF
CDR3nt: TGCAGCGTTGAAGATAGCGAAAGCTCTGGGGCCAACGTCCTGACTTTC